Presented here are 3 T cell receptor beta chains from one specimen sequenced in a study of identical twins. TCRdb reprocessed the 5' RACE reads with MiXCR, giving one entry per CDR3 protein. The table includes about 220,000 distinct CDR3 sequences, 6.5% detected once. In addition, the sample was reused for a study of T cells expressing NK-cell markers.

Source material: CD8+ T cells sorted from blood. All receptors derive from a woman aged 18-29 years in good health.

The chain couples TRBV3-1 to TRBJ2-5, with D perhaps matching TRBD2 (6 bases). Germline loops: CDR1 LGHDT, CDR2 YNNKEL (reference sequence). V lost 1 base and J lost 2, with 20 bases in between. The CDR3 is made up of 18 amino acids. CDR3 region: CASSQAGSPFAGQETQYF. The CDR3 DNA sequence: TGTGCCAGCAGCCAAGCAGGTAGTCCCTTTGCGGGACAAGAGACCCAGTACTTC.

This clonotype came up many times. J is TRBJ2-2 and V is TRBV5-5; D is ambiguous. V gave up 0 bases and J gave up 7 bases, with 7 bases separating them. Germline V gene lookup returns CDR1 SGHKS and CDR2 YYEKEE (reference sequence). CDR3 size: 13 residues. CDR3 DNA: TGTGCCAGCAGCTTGGGTGGCGGCGGGGAGCTGTTTTTT. Encoded protein: CASSLGGGGELFF.

This clonotype has a handful of counts. The V and J genes are TRBV27 and TRBJ2-7; possible D gene TRBD1, 5 bases. V shed 6 bases and J shed 12 bases, with 18 bases lying between them. The CDR3 is 12 amino acids. Germline lookup yields CDR1 MNHEY and CDR2 SMNVEV (reference sequence). CDR3 sequence reads: CASRIGVYRWYF. The CDR3 DNA reads TGTGCCAGCAGGATTGGGGTTTACAGGTGGTACTTC.